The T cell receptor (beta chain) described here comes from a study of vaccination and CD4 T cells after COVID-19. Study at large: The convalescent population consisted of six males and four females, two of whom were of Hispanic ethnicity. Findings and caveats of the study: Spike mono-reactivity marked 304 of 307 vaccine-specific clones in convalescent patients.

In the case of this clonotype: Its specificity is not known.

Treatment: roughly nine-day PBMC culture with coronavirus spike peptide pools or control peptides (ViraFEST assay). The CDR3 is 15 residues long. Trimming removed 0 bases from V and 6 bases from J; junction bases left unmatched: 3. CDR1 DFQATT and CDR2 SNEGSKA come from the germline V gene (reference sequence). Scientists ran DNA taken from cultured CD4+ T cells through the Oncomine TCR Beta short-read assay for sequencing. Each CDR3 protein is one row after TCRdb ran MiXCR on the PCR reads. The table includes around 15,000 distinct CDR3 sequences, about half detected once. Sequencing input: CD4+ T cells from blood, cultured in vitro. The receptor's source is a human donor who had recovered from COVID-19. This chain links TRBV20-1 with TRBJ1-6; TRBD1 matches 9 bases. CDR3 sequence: CSARDQTGGNSPLHF. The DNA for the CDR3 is TGCAGTGCTAGAGACCAGACAGGGGGTAATTCACCCCTCCACTTT.